These T cell receptor beta chains were read from a single sample in a study of B cell selection in AIRE deficiency. The repertoire was sequenced with immunoSEQ multiplex PCR; TCRdb's copy has only in-frame clones and lacks some. The profile covers 25,000 to 30,000 clones, with around 95% appearing a single time and over 0.2% taken by the ten largest. Source material: CD4+CD127+ conventional T cells sorted from PBMCs. The receptor set was obtained from a human donor in good health. The CDR3 runs from the conserved cysteine through the conserved F or W. The D gene is left open where the match is weak. Where a row states a size, it is once, few, many or the class of an expanded clone; other rows omit it.

d_gene: -
v_gene: TRBV6-1
j_gene: TRBJ2-3
abundance: -
CDR3nt: TGTGCCAGCAGTTGGACTGGGGGAAGCACAGATACGCAGTATTTT
CDR3aa: CASSWTGGSTDTQYF

d_gene: TRBD2
v_gene: TRBV18
j_gene: TRBJ2-5
abundance: -
CDR3nt: TGTGCCAGCTCACCACCGGTGGGGCGGGAGCAGTACTTC
CDR3aa: CASSPPVGREQYF

d_gene: TRBD2
v_gene: TRBV18
j_gene: TRBJ2-1
abundance: few
CDR3nt: TGTGCCAGCTCACCCACCGAGGGAGCGGGGGGGCCTGTTGAGCAGTTCTTC
CDR3aa: CASSPTEGAGGPVEQFF

d_gene: -
v_gene: TRBV4-1
j_gene: TRBJ1-2
abundance: -
CDR3nt: TGCGCCAGCAGCCAAGAAGGGCTTGGTGGCTACACCTTC
CDR3aa: CASSQEGLGGYTF

d_gene: -
v_gene: TRBV2
j_gene: TRBJ2-5
abundance: -
CDR3nt: TGTGCCAGCAGTGAAGGGGAGACCCAGTACTTC
CDR3aa: CASSEGETQYF

d_gene: -
v_gene: TRBV18
j_gene: TRBJ1-1
abundance: -
CDR3nt: TGTGCCAGCTCACTTCATTCAGGGAGTACTGAAGCTTTCTTT
CDR3aa: CASSLHSGSTEAFF

d_gene: -
v_gene: TRBV18
j_gene: TRBJ2-1
abundance: once
CDR3nt: TGTGCCAGCTCACCACGTGAGGGGGGTGAGCAGTTCTTC
CDR3aa: CASSPREGGEQFF

d_gene: TRBD2
v_gene: TRBV7-2
j_gene: TRBJ2-7
abundance: -
CDR3nt: TGTGCCAGCAGCCCGTTCCGAAAGCGGGATGTAGACGAGCAGTACTTC
CDR3aa: CASSPFRKRDVDEQYF

d_gene: TRBD1
v_gene: TRBV29-1
j_gene: TRBJ2-5
abundance: -
CDR3nt: TGCAGCGTTCAAGTGAGACAGGGGGCCGCGGAGACCCAGTACTTC
CDR3aa: CSVQVRQGAAETQYF

d_gene: -
v_gene: TRBV6-5
j_gene: TRBJ1-2
abundance: once
CDR3nt: TGTGCCAGCAGCCGAGACAGGAAGAACTATGGCTACACCTTC
CDR3aa: CASSRDRKNYGYTF

d_gene: TRBD1
v_gene: TRBV27
j_gene: TRBJ2-7
abundance: -
CDR3nt: TGTGCCAGCAGTTTGTTTAAGGGGGCGAACTACGAGCAGTACTTC
CDR3aa: CASSLFKGANYEQYF

d_gene: -
v_gene: TRBV18
j_gene: TRBJ2-7
abundance: -
CDR3nt: TGTGCCAGCTCACCAGTAGGGGGCTACGAGCAGTACTTC
CDR3aa: CASSPVGGYEQYF

d_gene: -
v_gene: TRBV12-5
j_gene: TRBJ2-1
abundance: -
CDR3nt: TGTGCTAGTGGTTTGCCCAACACTGTTAACAATGAGCAGTTCTTC
CDR3aa: CASGLPNTVNNEQFF

d_gene: TRBD2
v_gene: TRBV2
j_gene: TRBJ2-7
abundance: -
CDR3nt: TGTGCCAGCGGGGCCGAGACTAGCGGGGGCGAGCAGTACTTC
CDR3aa: CASGAETSGGEQYF

d_gene: -
v_gene: TRBV7-9
j_gene: TRBJ1-1
abundance: once
CDR3nt: TGTGCCAGCAGCTTCCCGGGTAACACTGAAGCTTTCTTT
CDR3aa: CASSFPGNTEAFF

d_gene: TRBD1
v_gene: TRBV7-9
j_gene: TRBJ1-5
abundance: -
CDR3nt: TGTGCCAGCAGCTCCGGCCAGGACAGGGCGGATCAGCCCCAGCATTTT
CDR3aa: CASSSGQDRADQPQHF

d_gene: -
v_gene: TRBV5-4
j_gene: TRBJ2-1
abundance: -
CDR3nt: TGTGCCAGCAGCCCAAAGGTGGGCTACAATGAGCAGTTCTTC
CDR3aa: CASSPKVGYNEQFF

d_gene: TRBD2
v_gene: TRBV5-1
j_gene: TRBJ2-1
abundance: -
CDR3nt: TGCGCCAGCAGCTTGGTGGCGGGAGGGCCGGAAAATGAGCAGTTCTTC
CDR3aa: CASSLVAGGPENEQFF

d_gene: TRBD1
v_gene: TRBV18
j_gene: TRBJ1-6
abundance: -
CDR3nt: TGTGCCAGCTCACCACGGACAGGGGATTCGGATTCACCCCTCCACTTT
CDR3aa: CASSPRTGDSDSPLHF

d_gene: TRBD2
v_gene: TRBV5-4
j_gene: TRBJ2-1
abundance: -
CDR3nt: TGTGCCAGCAGCATTATAGCGGGATGGGTGGGCAATGAGCAGTTCTTC
CDR3aa: CASSIIAGWVGNEQFF

d_gene: -
v_gene: TRBV19
j_gene: TRBJ1-4
abundance: once
CDR3nt: TGTGCCAGTAGTAGACTCAAGGGCGCTACTAATGAAAAACTGTTTTTT
CDR3aa: CASSRLKGATNEKLFF

d_gene: -
v_gene: TRBV20-1
j_gene: TRBJ2-1
abundance: -
CDR3nt: TGCAGTGCTGCCGACAGCGGTGAGCAGTTCTTC
CDR3aa: CSAADSGEQFF

d_gene: -
v_gene: TRBV19
j_gene: TRBJ2-2
abundance: -
CDR3nt: TGTGCCAGCTCAGGGGGGGCTAACACCGGGGAGCTGTTTTTT
CDR3aa: CASSGGANTGELFF

d_gene: -
v_gene: TRBV18
j_gene: TRBJ2-2
abundance: -
CDR3nt: TGTGCCAGCTCATTTGACAGAACCGGGGAGCTGTTTTTT
CDR3aa: CASSFDRTGELFF

d_gene: TRBD1
v_gene: TRBV6-1
j_gene: TRBJ1-1
abundance: -
CDR3nt: TGTGCCACCCAGGGGGGCAGTACGGGTACTGAAGCTTTCTTT
CDR3aa: CATQGGSTGTEAFF

d_gene: -
v_gene: TRBV18
j_gene: TRBJ1-1
abundance: -
CDR3nt: TGTGCCCCAGGTGGGGGGCTCGGGAACACTGAAGCTTTCTTT
CDR3aa: CAPGGGLGNTEAFF

d_gene: -
v_gene: TRBV6-1
j_gene: TRBJ1-5
abundance: -
CDR3nt: TGTGCCAGCAGCCGGACAGTTGCCAATCAGCCCCAGCATTTT
CDR3aa: CASSRTVANQPQHF

d_gene: TRBD1
v_gene: TRBV7-9
j_gene: TRBJ2-2
abundance: -
CDR3nt: TGTGCCAGCAGCTTAAGCCACAGGGGCGAGAACACCGGGGAGCTGTTTTTT
CDR3aa: CASSLSHRGENTGELFF

d_gene: TRBD2
v_gene: TRBV11-2
j_gene: TRBJ2-7
abundance: once
CDR3nt: TGTGCCAGCAGTAAGAATAGCGGGAGTTACGAGCAGTACTTC
CDR3aa: CASSKNSGSYEQYF

d_gene: TRBD1
v_gene: TRBV19
j_gene: TRBJ1-4
abundance: -
CDR3nt: TGTGCCAGTCGACAGGGGAGTGGTGGAAAACTGTTTTTT
CDR3aa: CASRQGSGGKLFF

d_gene: -
v_gene: TRBV30
j_gene: TRBJ2-1
abundance: -
CDR3nt: TGTGCCTGGAGTGATGTTGGCGATGAGCAGTTCTTC
CDR3aa: CAWSDVGDEQFF

d_gene: -
v_gene: TRBV5-1
j_gene: TRBJ1-2
abundance: -
CDR3nt: TGCGCCAGCAGCTTGGATCCAGGGGCCACTAACTATGGCTACACCTTC
CDR3aa: CASSLDPGATNYGYTF

d_gene: TRBD1
v_gene: TRBV28
j_gene: TRBJ2-5
abundance: -
CDR3nt: TGTGCCAGCAGATCATCGGGACAGGGTCAGGAGACCCAGTACTTC
CDR3aa: CASRSSGQGQETQYF

d_gene: TRBD1
v_gene: TRBV10-3
j_gene: TRBJ1-3
abundance: -
CDR3nt: TGTGCCATCAGTGAGTTCGGGACAGGGGCTGGCACCATATATTTT
CDR3aa: CAISEFGTGAGTIYF

d_gene: -
v_gene: TRBV23-1
j_gene: TRBJ2-7
abundance: -
CDR3nt: TGCGCCACTGGCAACACCTACGAGCAGTACTTC
CDR3aa: CATGNTYEQYF

d_gene: -
v_gene: TRBV18
j_gene: TRBJ2-5
abundance: -
CDR3nt: TGTGCCAGCTCACCACAGGCGGGACAAGAGACCCAGTACTTC
CDR3aa: CASSPQAGQETQYF

d_gene: TRBD2
v_gene: TRBV9
j_gene: TRBJ2-1
abundance: once
CDR3nt: TGTGCCAGCAGCGTAGTACTAGCGGGGGGACACGAGCAGTTCTTC
CDR3aa: CASSVVLAGGHEQFF

d_gene: -
v_gene: TRBV15
j_gene: TRBJ1-1
abundance: -
CDR3nt: TGTGCCACCAGCAGAGACCCCTTGAACACTGAAGCTTTCTTT
CDR3aa: CATSRDPLNTEAFF

d_gene: TRBD1
v_gene: TRBV19
j_gene: TRBJ1-2
abundance: -
CDR3nt: TGTGCCAGTAGTATCCACAACAGGGGCCTCAACTATGGCTACACCTTC
CDR3aa: CASSIHNRGLNYGYTF

d_gene: -
v_gene: TRBV2
j_gene: TRBJ1-1
abundance: -
CDR3nt: TGTGCCAGCATCCCAAGAAGGGGAGGGCAAGGCACTGAAGCTTTCTTT
CDR3aa: CASIPRRGGQGTEAFF

d_gene: TRBD2
v_gene: TRBV29-1
j_gene: TRBJ2-3
abundance: -
CDR3nt: TGCAGCGTTGGATGGCGGGGGAGCACAGATACGCAGTATTTT
CDR3aa: CSVGWRGSTDTQYF

d_gene: TRBD1
v_gene: TRBV27
j_gene: TRBJ2-3
abundance: once
CDR3nt: TGTGCCAGCAGTTTTAGGACAGGGGGAGATACGCAGTATTTT
CDR3aa: CASSFRTGGDTQYF

d_gene: TRBD2
v_gene: TRBV29-1
j_gene: TRBJ2-7
abundance: -
CDR3nt: TGCAGCGTCGCGGCTAGCGGGGGGGCCTACGAGCAGTACTTC
CDR3aa: CSVAASGGAYEQYF

d_gene: -
v_gene: TRBV28
j_gene: TRBJ1-2
abundance: -
CDR3nt: TGTGCCAGTCTAAATAGGGAGGACTATGGCTACACCTTC
CDR3aa: CASLNREDYGYTF

d_gene: -
v_gene: TRBV5-4
j_gene: TRBJ1-4
abundance: -
CDR3nt: TGTGCCAGCAGCGTGGACGTAAATGGAAAACTGTTTTTT
CDR3aa: CASSVDVNGKLFF

d_gene: TRBD1
v_gene: TRBV6-6
j_gene: TRBJ1-2
abundance: -
CDR3nt: TGTGCCAGCAGTTATCGACAGGGCGACTATGGCTACACCTTC
CDR3aa: CASSYRQGDYGYTF

d_gene: TRBD1
v_gene: TRBV7-3
j_gene: TRBJ2-2
abundance: -
CDR3nt: TGTGCCAGCAGCTCCGCCGACAGGGGGCGGACCGGGGAGCTGTTTTTT
CDR3aa: CASSSADRGRTGELFF

d_gene: -
v_gene: TRBV5-1
j_gene: TRBJ1-1
abundance: once
CDR3nt: TGCGCCAGCAGCCGTAACTTAAATGACAGGAACACTGAAGCTTTCTTT
CDR3aa: CASSRNLNDRNTEAFF

d_gene: TRBD1
v_gene: TRBV6-1
j_gene: TRBJ1-2
abundance: -
CDR3nt: TGTGCCAGCAGTGGGTTTCTGGACAGGGAAGGCGGCTACACCTTC
CDR3aa: CASSGFLDREGGYTF

d_gene: -
v_gene: TRBV7-3
j_gene: TRBJ1-1
abundance: -
CDR3nt: TGTGCCAGCAGCTTAGGTCCACGGAACACTGAAGCTTTCTTT
CDR3aa: CASSLGPRNTEAFF